This T cell receptor (beta chain) was observed in a study of T cells in pancreatic ductal adenocarcinoma. This CDR3 has 14 residues. Germline V gene data show CDR1 as SGHTA and CDR2 as FQGNSA. V dropped 5 bases and J dropped 8; count of bases not matched to a gene: 5. General study findings and limits: Tumors hold more CD45RO+ effector T cells, which may bias toward lower diversity. Compared with tumor, blood showed more total productive templates and about 8-fold more clonotypes. Tumor and blood clonality did not differ significantly, about 0.12 versus 0.079. Results skew toward the minority of patients with early-stage disease.

A note on this clone: Its target is unknown.

Assay: immunoSEQ multiplex PCR; the TCRdb copy retains only in-frame clones and omits some. The sample lists 25,000 to 35,000 clones, roughly 92% seen once, with more than 2% in the top ten. Surgery without prior neoadjuvant therapy was the treatment of the selected pancreatic ductal adenocarcinoma patients. The TCR comes from a human donor with pancreatic ductal adenocarcinoma. Sequencing input: PBMCs. The chain recombines TRBV7-2 with TRBJ2-2, with 10 bases aligning to TRBD1. This chain's CDR3 is CASSTRTGGGELFF. DNA of the CDR3: TGTGCCAGCAGCACGAGGACAGGGGGTGGGGAGCTGTTTTTT.